This T cell receptor (beta chain) appears in the sequencing data of a study of blood T cell repertoires in COVID-19. Turning to the study itself: From the United States, Italy and Spain came samples of acute and convalescent COVID-19. In each case, the material was cDNA or gDNA derived from T cells, B-cell-depleted T cells, or PBMCs.

In the original processing: The authors estimated nucleated cell counts from reference gene primer amplification. Libraries were prepared by immunoSEQ multiplex PCR; TCRdb keeps only in-frame clonotypes and omits some of them. The DNA gave D and trimming, while V, J and clone size come from that table. Among roughly 300,000 clones, around 83% were seen once, and the ten largest hold approximately 1.2%. The TCR originated in a woman in her forties or fifties with acute or convalescent COVID-19. The specimen sequenced was peripheral blood.

CDR3 DNA sequence: TGTGCCAGCGTGGGCAGGGAGGTTCGGTCTGAAGCTTTCTTT. It translates to CASVGREVRSEAFF. The V and J genes are TRBV2 and TRBJ1-1; D possibly corresponds to TRBD1 (5 bases). The CDR3 loop spans 14 amino acids. Germline CDR1 and CDR2: SNHLY and FYNNEI. The V end was cut by 8 bases, the J end by 6 bases, with 19 bases between.